The 8 T cell receptor beta chains reported below all come from one sample, sequenced in a study of neurological immune-mediated disorders. The time point denotes: technical triplicate 2. TCRdb itself ran the 5' RACE reads through MiXCR, one entry per CDR3 protein. The profile shows about 59,000 distinct CDR3 sequences, less than 25% of them singletons. Material for sequencing was PBMCs. These receptor sequences come from a man aged 55 to 70 with HTLV-1-associated myelopathy (HAM/TSP).

There are many counts of this clonotype. The CDR3 region has the DNA TGTGCCAGCAGCCTCGTAACAGGGGGCCTATACAATGAGCAGTTCTTC. Translating it yields CASSLVTGGLYNEQFF. The V and J genes are TRBV5-8 and TRBJ2-1; 9 nucleotides line up with TRBD1. Trimming at V came to 4 bases and at J to 4 bases, leaving 9 bases not matched to a gene. This CDR3 spans 16 amino acids. The germline gives CDR1 SGHTS, CDR2 YDEGEE.

This clonotype has at least ten counts. V gene TRBV2 combines with J gene TRBJ2-7; perhaps TRBD1 as D (6 bases). Germline CDR1 and CDR2: SNHLY and FYNNEI. The CDR3 covers 11 residues. The V end was cut by 10 bases, the J end by 9 bases, with 16 bases between. CDR3: CATLLGGRQYF. CDR3 sequence (DNA): TGTGCCACCTTGCTAGGGGGTCGGCAGTACTTC.

The genes are TRBV7-9 and TRBJ1-3; D unclear. Germline loops: CDR1 SEHNR, CDR2 FQNEAQ (reference sequence). The CDR3 consists of 13 residues. Trimming left V 8 bases short and J 7 bases short, with 15 bases between. The CDR3 here is CASGPPVGNTIYF. The CDR3 bases are TGTGCCAGCGGTCCCCCGGTTGGCAACACCATATATTTT.

This clonotype was picked up many times. V and J are TRBV29-1 and TRBJ1-2; D might be TRBD1 (5 bases). Germline V CDR1 and CDR2: SQVTM, ANQGSEA. The V gene lost 6 bases and the J gene lost 8 bases, with 16 bases spanning the gap. The CDR3 runs to 12 residues. The CDR3 sequence: CSVTRDPEGYTF. CDR3 in DNA: TGCAGCGTAACCAGGGACCCGGAGGGCTACACCTTC.

Many counts were recorded for this clonotype. The genes are TRBV5-6 and TRBJ2-7, with 7 bases identical to TRBD2. The V segment lost 1 base and the J segment 4 bases; nucleotides outside the gene matches: 11. The CDR3 sequence is 16 residues long. Germline V gene lookup returns CDR1 SGHDT and CDR2 YYEEEE. CDR3 protein: CASSLYTRGSLYEQYF. CDR3 DNA sequence: TGTGCCAGCAGCTTGTATACGCGCGGGAGCCTGTACGAGCAGTACTTC.

This clonotype showed up many times. This chain connects TRBV7-8 to TRBJ1-4, with D maybe TRBD1 (5 bases). V was trimmed by 5 bases and J by 7 bases, leaving 17 bases between them. Germline-derived CDR1 and CDR2 are SGHVS and FQNEAQ. The CDR3 is 15 residues long. CDR3 coding DNA: TGTGCCAGCAGCCAGGCGGGGCATGGCGGTGAAAAACTGTTTTTT. Its protein product is CASSQAGHGGEKLFF.

This clonotype was seen ten or more times. CDR3: CSVDPSGRRTDTQYF. As DNA, the CDR3 is TGCAGCGTTGACCCGAGCGGGAGGAGAACAGATACGCAGTATTTT. The rearrangement uses TRBV29-1 and TRBJ2-3; 9 bases agree with TRBD2. Trimming cost V 3 bases and J 3 bases; bases outside gene matches: 7. This CDR3 comprises 15 residues. The germline gives CDR1 SQVTM, CDR2 ANQGSEA.

This clonotype has a count of ten or more. V is TRBV20-1 and J is TRBJ2-1; D uncertain. Trimming removed 1 base from V and 7 bases from J, with 17 bases in between. This CDR3 is built from 15 residues. Germline CDR1 and CDR2: DFQATT and SNEGSKA (reference sequence). CDR3 in amino acids: CSARASGPFRNEQFF. The CDR3 region has the DNA TGCAGTGCTAGAGCCTCCGGCCCGTTCCGGAATGAGCAGTTCTTC.